Listed here are 5 T cell receptor beta chains from one sample, sequenced in a study of beta chain features in type 1 diabetes. What was sequenced were expressed TCRB transcripts, since all of the isolated RNA had been reverse transcribed. The data were produced by immunoSEQ multiplex PCR, yet TCRdb's version contains in-frame clones alone and is incomplete. Of more than 350,000 clones in the sample, around 10% were seen once. The sample taken for sequencing was naive CD4+ T cells from blood. All receptors come from a woman aged 18 to 35 in good health.

This clone was counted a few times. The V and J genes are TRBV2 and TRBJ1-1, with 7 bases identical to TRBD1. The V and J ends lost 3 bases and 5 bases, in that order; junction bases with no gene match: 3. CDR3 length: 13 residues. Germline V gene lookup returns CDR1 SNHLY and CDR2 FYNNEI. CDR3 DNA sequence: TGTGCCAGCAGTGACGAGGGACAGACTGAAGCTTTCTTT. Its protein product is CASSDEGQTEAFF.

This clone showed up just once. The V call is TRBV27, the J call TRBJ2-5; the match to TRBD1 covers 7 bases. CDR3 length: 17 residues. J was trimmed by 2 bases and V by 4 bases; bases with no gene match: 13. The germline V gene encodes CDR1 MNHEY and CDR2 SMNVEV (reference sequence). As DNA, the CDR3 is TGTGCCAGCAGTTCCCCTCAGACCGACAGGGTACAAGAGACCCAGTACTTC. Encoded protein: CASSSPQTDRVQETQYF.

This rearrangement joins TRBV30 to TRBJ2-1; 9 bases align to TRBD1. This CDR3 has 14 amino acids. With 2 bases clipped from V and 7 bases from J, the junction kept 6 bases outside the gene matches. Germline V gene sequence: CDR1 GTSNPN, CDR2 SVGIG (reference sequence). The CDR3 reads CAWSRDRVNNEQFF. For the CDR3, the DNA is TGTGCCTGGAGTAGGGACAGGGTTAATAATGAGCAGTTCTTC.

This clone was seen a handful of times. V is TRBV18 and J is TRBJ2-7, with TRBD1 matching over 8 bases. The CDR3 loop spans 13 amino acids. Germline lookup yields CDR1 KGHSH and CDR2 LQKENI. The trim removed 6 bases at V and 2 bases at J, leaving 3 bases unmatched. CDR3 residues: CASSNRGTYEQYF. The DNA for the CDR3 is TGTGCCAGCTCGAACAGGGGGACCTACGAGCAGTACTTC. The full variable domain, rest sourced from reference TRBV18 and TRBJ2-7, is NAGVMQNPRHLVRRRGQEARLRCSPMKGHSHVYWYRQLPEEGLKFMVYLQKENIIDESGMPKERFSAEFPKEGPSILRIQQVVRGDSAAYFCASSNRGTYEQYFGPGTRLTVT.

The rearrangement uses TRBV4-3 and TRBJ2-7; tentatively, D is TRBD2 (6 bases). This CDR3 contains 15 residues. CDR1 LGHNA and CDR2 YSLEER come from the germline V gene. Trimming took 2 bases from V and 2 from J, leaving 13 bases between them. CDR3: CASSQLGTPTYEQYF. In DNA form, the CDR3 reads TGCGCCAGCAGCCAACTCGGGACTCCAACCTACGAGCAGTACTTC.